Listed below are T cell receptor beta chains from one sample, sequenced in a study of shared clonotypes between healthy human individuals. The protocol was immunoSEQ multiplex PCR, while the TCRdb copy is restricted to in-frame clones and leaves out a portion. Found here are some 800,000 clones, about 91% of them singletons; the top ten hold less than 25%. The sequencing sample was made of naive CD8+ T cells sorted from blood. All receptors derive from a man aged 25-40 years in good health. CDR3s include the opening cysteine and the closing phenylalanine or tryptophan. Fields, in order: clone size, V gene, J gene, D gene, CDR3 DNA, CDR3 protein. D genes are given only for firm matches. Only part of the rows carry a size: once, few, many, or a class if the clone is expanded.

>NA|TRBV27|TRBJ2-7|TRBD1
TGTGCCAGCAGTCCAAACAGGGGTTCCTACGAGCAGTACTTC
CASSPNRGSYEQYF
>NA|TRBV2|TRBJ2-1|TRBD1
TGTGCCAGCAGGGCCGGGACAGGGTTCAGCAATGAGCAGTTCTTC
CASRAGTGFSNEQFF
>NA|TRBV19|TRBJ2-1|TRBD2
TGTGCCACTGGGACTAGTAATGAGCAGTTCTTC
CATGTSNEQFF
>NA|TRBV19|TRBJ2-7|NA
TGTGCCAGTAGTACCTGGACAGATGAGTACAACGAGCAGTACTTC
CASSTWTDEYNEQYF
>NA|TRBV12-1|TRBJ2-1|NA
TGTGCCAGTTTAGCGGGAGGGCCTCTTAAGAATGAGCAGTTCTTC
CASLAGGPLKNEQFF
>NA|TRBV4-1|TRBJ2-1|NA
TGCGCCAGCAGCCAAGATTATTTAGGGCAGTTCTTC
CASSQDYLGQFF
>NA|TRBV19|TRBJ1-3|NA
TGTGCCAGTAGTCCCACGGACACTTACTCTGGAAACACCATATATTTT
CASSPTDTYSGNTIYF
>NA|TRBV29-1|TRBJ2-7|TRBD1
TGCAGCGTTGGTGATCTGGGACAGTCCTACGAGCAGTACTTC
CSVGDLGQSYEQYF
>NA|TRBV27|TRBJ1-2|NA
TGTGCCAGCGGGGGGGGCTATGGCTACACCTTC
CASGGGYGYTF
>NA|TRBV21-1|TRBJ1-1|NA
TGTGCCAGCACCCTAGGTGGACAGATGAACACTGAAGCTTTCTTT
CASTLGGQMNTEAFF
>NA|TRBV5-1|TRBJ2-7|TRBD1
TGCGCCAGCAGCTTGGACAGGGGGGTGTCCTACGAGCAGTACTTC
CASSLDRGVSYEQYF
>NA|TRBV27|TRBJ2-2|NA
TGTGCCAGCAGTTTATGGCAGGGCGACACCGGGGAGCTGTTTTTT
CASSLWQGDTGELFF
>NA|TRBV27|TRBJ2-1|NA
TGTGCCAGCAGTTTGGGACTTTCGAGCTCCTACAATGAGCAGTTCTTC
CASSLGLSSSYNEQFF
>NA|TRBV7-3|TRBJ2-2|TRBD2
TGTGCCAGCAGCTTAAACGGACTAGCGGAGAACACCGGGGAGCTGTTTTTT
CASSLNGLAENTGELFF
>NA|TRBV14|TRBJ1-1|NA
TGTGCCAGCAGCCAGCTCGGCAGGGACACTGAAGCTTTCTTT
CASSQLGRDTEAFF
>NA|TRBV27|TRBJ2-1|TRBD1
TGTGCCAGCAGTATCGGGACAGGGGTGAATGAGCAGTTCTTC
CASSIGTGVNEQFF
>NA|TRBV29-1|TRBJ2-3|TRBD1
TGCAGCCTGACAGGGGTGAAGGGCACAGATACGCAGTATTTT
CSLTGVKGTDTQYF
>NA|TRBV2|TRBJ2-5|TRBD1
TGTGCCAGCAGTGGGGCCGACAGGGACCTCCAGACCCAGTACTTC
CASSGADRDLQTQYF
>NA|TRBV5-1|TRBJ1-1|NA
TGCGCCAGCAGCTTGGAAGACTCTGAAGCTTTCTTT
CASSLEDSEAFF
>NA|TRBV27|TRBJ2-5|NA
TGTGCCAGCAGTTTAGGAGAGCCGGGACAACGGACCCAGTACTTC
CASSLGEPGQRTQYF
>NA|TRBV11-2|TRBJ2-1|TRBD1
TGTGCCAGCAGCCCGGACAGGGTCTCAATCAATGAGCAGTTCTTC
CASSPDRVSINEQFF
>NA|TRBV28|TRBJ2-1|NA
TGTGCCAGCAGTTTTCAGGGACGAAGGAGCTGGAGCTCCTACAATGAGCAGTTCTTC
CASSFQGRRSWSSYNEQFF
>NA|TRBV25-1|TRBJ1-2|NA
TGTGCCAGCAGTGAATCGGCGACAGGCGCTAACTATGGCTACACCTTC
CASSESATGANYGYTF
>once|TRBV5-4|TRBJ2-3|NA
TGTGCCAGCAGCTTGAGGTCAGATACGCAGTATTTT
CASSLRSDTQYF
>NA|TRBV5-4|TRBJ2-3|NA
TGTGCCAGCAGGTTGAGGGGGGGCACAGATACGCAGTATTTT
CASRLRGGTDTQYF
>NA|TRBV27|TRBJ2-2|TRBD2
TGTGCCAGCAGTCCCATAGCGGGAGGGGGGACCGGGGAGCTGTTTTTT
CASSPIAGGGTGELFF
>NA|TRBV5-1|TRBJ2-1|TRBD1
TGCGCCAGCAGCTTCGGGACAGGGGAGGGGGATGAGCAGTTCTTC
CASSFGTGEGDEQFF
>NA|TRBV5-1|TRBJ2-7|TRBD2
TGCGCCAGCAGCCCGGCCCCGGGACTAGCGGGAGACGAGCAGTACTTC
CASSPAPGLAGDEQYF
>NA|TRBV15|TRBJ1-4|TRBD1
TGTGCCACCAGCAGGGACAGGGGTAGTGAAAAACTGTTTTTT
CATSRDRGSEKLFF
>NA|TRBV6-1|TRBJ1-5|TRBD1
TGTGCCAGCATTCTTACAGGGGAAAGAAATCAGCCCCAGCATTTT
CASILTGERNQPQHF
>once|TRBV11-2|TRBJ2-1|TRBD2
TGTGCCAGCAGCCCGCCGACTAGCGGGTTCAATGAGCAGTTCTTC
CASSPPTSGFNEQFF
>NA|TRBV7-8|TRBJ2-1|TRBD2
TGTGCCAGCAACAAGCGGGAGGGCCCCGATGAGCAGTTCTTC
CASNKREGPDEQFF
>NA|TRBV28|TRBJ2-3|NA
TGTGCCAGCAGCCCCGAGGTAGCGAGAAGTGCCAAAGATACGCAGTATTTT
CASSPEVARSAKDTQYF
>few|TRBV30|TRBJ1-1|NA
TGTGCCTGGAGCCTCGATCAGAACACTGAAGCTTTCTTT
CAWSLDQNTEAFF
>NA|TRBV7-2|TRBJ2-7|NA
TGTGCCAGCAGCTTAGTATGGGGGGGACAGATCTCCTACGAGCAGTACTTC
CASSLVWGGQISYEQYF
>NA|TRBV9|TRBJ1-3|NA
TGTGCCAGCAGCGCTGGGATAGAAGGAAACACCATATATTTT
CASSAGIEGNTIYF
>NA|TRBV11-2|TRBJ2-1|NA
TGTGCCAGCAGCTTAGCCGGCAGCTCCTACAATGAGCAGTTCTTC
CASSLAGSSYNEQFF
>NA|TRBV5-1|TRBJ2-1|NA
TGCGCCAGCTCCCCCTCAGGACTACTAAACAATGAGCAGTTCTTC
CASSPSGLLNNEQFF
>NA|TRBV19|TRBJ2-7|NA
TGTGCCAGTAGTATGCCCGGGGCCTACGAGCAGTACTTC
CASSMPGAYEQYF
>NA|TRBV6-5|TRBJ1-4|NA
TGTGCCAGCAGTAGACATAATAATGAAAAACTGTTTTTT
CASSRHNNEKLFF
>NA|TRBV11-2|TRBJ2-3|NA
TGTGCCAGCAGCTTAGGGGACACAGATACGCAGTATTTT
CASSLGDTDTQYF
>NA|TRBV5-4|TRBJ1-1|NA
TGTGCCAGCAGCTTCTTCGTAGGGGACACTGAAGCTTTCTTT
CASSFFVGDTEAFF
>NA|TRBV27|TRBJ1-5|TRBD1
TGTGCCAGCAGTTCGTTAGGGACAGGGTGGCATCAGCCCCAGCATTTT
CASSSLGTGWHQPQHF
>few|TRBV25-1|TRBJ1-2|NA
TGTGCCAGCTCAGGCGGCGAGGCTGGGGGCTACACCTTC
CASSGGEAGGYTF
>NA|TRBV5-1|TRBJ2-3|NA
TGCGCCAGCAGCGCCGGACGGGATGGGGTCCATTATACGCAGTATTTT
CASSAGRDGVHYTQYF
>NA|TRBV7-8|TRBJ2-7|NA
TGTGCCAGCAGCACAGGTACCTACGAGCAGTACTTC
CASSTGTYEQYF